The clone carrying this T cell receptor beta chain was counted a single time. Single viable CD3+CD4+CD8-CD45RO+ cells were sorted as the memory CD4+ T cells. Donors' CMV status reflects serum IgG against pp150, pp28, p38, p52. Total CD4+ T cells were enriched by CD4 positive selection. The protocol was immunoSEQ multiplex PCR, while the TCRdb copy is restricted to in-frame clones and leaves out a portion. The data contain almost 45,000 clones, roughly three quarters of them singletons. This entry comes from a study of memory CD4+ T cells and cytomegalovirus serostatus. The clonotype comes from an adult in good health and CMV-seronegative. Material: memory CD4+ T cells from blood.

This CDR3 reads CASSQARGSTGELFF. The CDR3, as DNA: TGTGCCAGCAGCCAAGCCAGGGGAAGCACCGGGGAGCTGTTTTTT. The genes are TRBV4-2 and TRBJ2-2; tentative D call: TRBD1 (6 bases). The V and J ends lost 1 base and 4 bases respectively, with 10 bases between them. CDR3 length: 15 residues. Germline V gene data show CDR1 as LGHNA and CDR2 as YNFKEQ.